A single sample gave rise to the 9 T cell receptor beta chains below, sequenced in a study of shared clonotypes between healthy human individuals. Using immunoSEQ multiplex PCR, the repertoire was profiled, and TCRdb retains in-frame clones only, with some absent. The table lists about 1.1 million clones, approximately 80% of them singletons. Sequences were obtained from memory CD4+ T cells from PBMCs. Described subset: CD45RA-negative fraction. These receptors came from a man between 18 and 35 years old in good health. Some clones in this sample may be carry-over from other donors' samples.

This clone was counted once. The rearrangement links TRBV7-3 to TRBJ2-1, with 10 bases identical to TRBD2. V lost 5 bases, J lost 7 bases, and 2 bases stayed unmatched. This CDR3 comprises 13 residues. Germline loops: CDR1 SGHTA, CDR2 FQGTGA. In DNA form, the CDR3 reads TGTGCCAGCAGCATGGGACTAGCGAATGAGCAGTTCTTC. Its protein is CASSMGLANEQFF.

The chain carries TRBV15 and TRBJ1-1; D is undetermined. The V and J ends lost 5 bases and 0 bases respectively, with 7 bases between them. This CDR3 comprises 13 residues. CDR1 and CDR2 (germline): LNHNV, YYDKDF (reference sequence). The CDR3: CATSSGMNTEAFF. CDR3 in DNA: TGTGCCACCAGCTCGGGGATGAACACTGAAGCTTTCTTT. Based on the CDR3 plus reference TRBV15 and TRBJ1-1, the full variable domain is DAMVIQNPRYQVTQFGKPVTLSCSQTLNHNVMYWYQQKSSQAPKLLFHYYDKDFNNEADTPDNFQSRRPNTSFCFLDIRSPGLGDTAMYLCATSSGMNTEAFFGQGTRLTVV.

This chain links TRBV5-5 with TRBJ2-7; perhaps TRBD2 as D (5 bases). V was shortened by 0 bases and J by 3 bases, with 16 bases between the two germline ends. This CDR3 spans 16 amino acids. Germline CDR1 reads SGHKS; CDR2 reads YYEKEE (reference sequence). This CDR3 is CASSLAGGQPNYEQYF. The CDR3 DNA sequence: TGTGCCAGCAGCTTGGCGGGCGGGCAGCCTAACTACGAGCAGTACTTC.

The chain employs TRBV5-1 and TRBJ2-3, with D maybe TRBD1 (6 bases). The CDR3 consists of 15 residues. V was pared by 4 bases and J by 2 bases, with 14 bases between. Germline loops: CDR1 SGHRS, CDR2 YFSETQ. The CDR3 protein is CASSPGQTYTDTQYF. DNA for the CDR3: TGCGCCAGCAGCCCTGGACAGACCTACACAGATACGCAGTATTTT.

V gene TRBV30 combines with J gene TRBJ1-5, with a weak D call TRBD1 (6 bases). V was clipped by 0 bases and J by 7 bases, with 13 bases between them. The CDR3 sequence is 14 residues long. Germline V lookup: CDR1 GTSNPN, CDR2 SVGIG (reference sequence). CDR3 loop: CAWSVLGGPQPQHF. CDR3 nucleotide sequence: TGTGCCTGGAGTGTACTGGGGGGGCCCCAGCCCCAGCATTTT.

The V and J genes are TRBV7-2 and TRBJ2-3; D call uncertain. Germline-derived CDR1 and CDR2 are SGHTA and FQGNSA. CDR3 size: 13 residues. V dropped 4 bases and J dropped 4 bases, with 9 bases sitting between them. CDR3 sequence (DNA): TGTGCCAGCAGCTGGGGTCTGGCAGATACGCAGTATTTT. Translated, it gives CASSWGLADTQYF.

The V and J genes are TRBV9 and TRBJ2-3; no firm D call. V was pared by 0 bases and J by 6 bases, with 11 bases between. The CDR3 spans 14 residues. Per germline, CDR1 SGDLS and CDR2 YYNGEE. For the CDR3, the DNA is TGTGCCAGCAGCGTAGCCCAGCTGAGTGATACGCAGTATTTT. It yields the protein CASSVAQLSDTQYF.

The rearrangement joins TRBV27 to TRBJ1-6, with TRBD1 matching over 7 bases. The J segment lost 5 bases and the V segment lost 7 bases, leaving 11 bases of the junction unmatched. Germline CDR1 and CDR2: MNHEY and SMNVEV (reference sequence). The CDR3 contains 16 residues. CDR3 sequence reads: CASTTQGTDDNSPLHF. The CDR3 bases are TGTGCCAGCACCACCCAGGGGACAGACGATAATTCACCCCTCCACTTT.

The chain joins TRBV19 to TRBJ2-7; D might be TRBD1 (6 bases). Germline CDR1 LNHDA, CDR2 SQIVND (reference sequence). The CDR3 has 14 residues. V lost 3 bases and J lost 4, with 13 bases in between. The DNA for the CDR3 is TGTGCCAGTAGTATTAGGGGACAAGGTTACGAGCAGTACTTC. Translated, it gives CASSIRGQGYEQYF. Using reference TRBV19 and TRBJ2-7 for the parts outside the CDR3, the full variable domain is DGGITQSPKYLFRKEGQNVTLSCEQNLNHDAMYWYRQDPGQGLRLIYYSQIVNDFQKGDIAEGYSVSREKKESFPLTVTSAQKNPTAFYLCASSIRGQGYEQYFGPGTRLTVT.